This paragraph reports one T cell receptor beta chain. This record comes from a study of control samples from healthy donors and cancer patients. The assay was immunoSEQ multiplex PCR, and TCRdb's table has in-frame clones only and misses some. The data contain approximately 170,000 clones, about 90% of them singletons. This CDR3 is built from 16 residues. V was pared by 5 bases and J by 4 bases, with 9 bases of the junction left unmatched. In germline, CDR1 is SEHNR, CDR2 FQNEAQ (reference sequence). The chain couples TRBV7-9 to TRBJ2-1; 9 nucleotides agree with TRBD2. The source is a woman in her 30s in good health. Material: blood. CDR3 sequence reads: CASSEVSGRTYNEQFF. CDR3 nucleotides: TGTGCCAGCAGCGAGGTTAGCGGGAGAACTTACAATGAGCAGTTCTTC.